Ten or more counts support the clone carrying this T cell receptor beta chain. Template material for amplifying TCR beta CDR3 regions consisted of RNA transcripts. HTBI primers were the set used in a first-round RT-PCR of the TCR CDR3. One entry per CDR3 protein results from TCRdb running MiXCR on the multiplex PCR reads. This sample yields hundreds of thousands of distinct CDR3 sequences, of which roughly 15% are seen a single time; about a tenth belongs to the top ten. Researchers defined stable Graves' hyperthyroidism as no ophthalmopathy progression within 18 months. The CDR3 sequence is 15 residues long. The trim removed 4 bases at V and 2 bases at J, leaving 11 bases unmatched. The V gene's germline CDR1 is DFQATT and CDR2 SNEGSKA (reference sequence). The sample is drawn from a study of T cells in Graves' hyperthyroidism and ophthalmopathy.

The V and J genes are TRBV20-1 and TRBJ2-7; TRBD2 agrees at 7 bases. The source material was blood. This clonotype was sampled from a young woman with Graves' hyperthyroidism. CDR3 sequence reads: CSAIGGQRGAYEQYF. In DNA form, the CDR3 reads TGCAGTGCTATCGGCGGGCAGCGGGGCGCCTACGAGCAGTACTTC.